This T cell receptor beta chain was sequenced in a study of radiotherapy plus CTLA-4 blockade in lung cancer. Study-wide context: Among enrolled patients, under 20% responded and about 34% achieved disease control.

Patients had chemo-refractory metastatic non-small-cell lung cancer and received focal radiation plus CTLA-4 blockade that used ipilimumab. Remarks on this clone: The antigen is undetermined.

Sequencing used immunoSEQ multiplex PCR; TCRdb keeps in-frame clones, though not all of them. The data show roughly 92,000 clones, 86% seen once. Overall study results and limits: Clones of tumor-derived TCRs expanded in blood after radiotherapy plus ipilimumab.

Germline V gene lookup returns CDR1 MNHEY and CDR2 SVGAGI. V lost 2 bases and J lost 1, with 8 bases in between. This CDR3 has 14 residues. The genes are TRBV6-5 and TRBJ1-1; no reliable D call. The sample here was peripheral blood, taken from a patient treated with radiotherapy plus ipilimumab. The TCR comes from a human donor with non-small cell lung cancer who had a partial response to radiotherapy plus ipilimumab. As DNA, the CDR3 is TGTGCCAGCAGTTACGCGAGTGAGAACACTGAAGCTTTCTTT. It translates to CASSYASENTEAFF.